This is a list of T cell receptor beta chains from one sample in a study of cytomegalovirus exposure and HLA in healthy donors. Clones were read by immunoSEQ multiplex PCR, and TCRdb kept only the in-frame ones, dropping some. The repertoire holds roughly 43,000 clones, over 55% seen once, with 8% to 9.5% in the top ten. Sample: PBMCs. The receptors originated from a human donor in good health. The CDR3 runs from the conserved cysteine through the conserved F or W. Each record gives: clone size, D gene, V gene, J gene, CDR3 DNA, CDR3 protein. D genes are given only for firm matches. Not every row has a clone size; where given, it reads once, few, many or a size class.

.,.,TRBV9,TRBJ2-2,TGTGCCAGCAGCGTCGCAACAGCGAACACCGGGGAGCTGTTTTTT,CASSVATANTGELFF
.,.,TRBV5-1,TRBJ1-2,TGCGCCAGCAGCTTGGCCGATGAGACAGGCATCTCTCATAACTATGGCTACACCTTC,CASSLADETGISHNYGYTF
few,.,TRBV19,TRBJ1-1,TGTGCCACAAGAACATCAGGGATCCGGGCTTTCTTT,CATRTSGIRAFF
.,.,TRBV5-1,TRBJ2-5,TGCGCCAGCAGCTTCTTTCAGGGCCAAGAGACCCAGTACTTC,CASSFFQGQETQYF
.,TRBD1,TRBV10-3,TRBJ2-7,TGTGCCATCAAGTCACAGGGGACGCCCTTGAGCGAGCAGTACTTC,CAIKSQGTPLSEQYF
.,.,TRBV29-1,TRBJ2-1,TGCAGCGTTGCTGGTAGCGGTCCTGAAAGTGGCGAGCAGTTCTTC,CSVAGSGPESGEQFF
.,.,TRBV5-1,TRBJ1-1,TGCGCCAGCAGTGCGGGCCTGAACACTGAAGCTTTCTTT,CASSAGLNTEAFF
.,.,TRBV7-2,TRBJ1-3,TGTGCCAGCAGCTTTGCAGGGGCGGCGGGTGGAAACACCATATATTTT,CASSFAGAAGGNTIYF
once,TRBD1,TRBV10-3,TRBJ1-4,TGTGCCATCAGTGATGTTACAGGGGGCTTTGCAACTAATGAAAAACTGTTTTTT,CAISDVTGGFATNEKLFF
once,.,TRBV14,TRBJ2-2,TGTGCCAGCAGCCAAGATCGGAGCGGGGAGCTGTTTTTT,CASSQDRSGELFF
few,.,TRBV6-5,TRBJ2-3,TGTGCCAGCAGTTCCAGGGTCCCCAGCACAGATACGCAGTATTTT,CASSSRVPSTDTQYF
.,TRBD1,TRBV11-2,TRBJ1-2,TGTGCCAGCAGCTTATGGCAGGGGGCCGGGGGCTACACCTTC,CASSLWQGAGGYTF
.,.,TRBV27,TRBJ2-7,TGTGCCAGCAGTTTAGGGCAGGGCCGGGTGCAGTACTTC,CASSLGQGRVQYF
.,TRBD1,TRBV9,TRBJ2-1,TGTGCCAGCAGCCCCACAGGGGTTTGGAATGAGCAGTTCTTC,CASSPTGVWNEQFF
medium-sized,.,TRBV19,TRBJ1-4,TGTGCCAGTAGTATAGATCATGGCCGTTCAGGTGAAAAACTGTTTTTT,CASSIDHGRSGEKLFF
few,TRBD1,TRBV5-4,TRBJ1-4,TGTGCCAGCAGCAAATCCGGGACAGGCGGCGAAAAACTGTTTTTT,CASSKSGTGGEKLFF
.,TRBD1,TRBV6-5,TRBJ1-4,TGTGCCAGTTCAGGGGGTGGGGGAAAACTGTTTTTT,CASSGGGGKLFF
.,.,TRBV2,TRBJ1-1,TGTGCCAGCACCGAAAGGCCGGGGGTGAGCACTGAAGCTTTCTTT,CASTERPGVSTEAFF
.,.,TRBV10-1,TRBJ1-6,TGCGCCACCGGGCACCGGGGAGCACCCCTCCACTTT,CATGHRGAPLHF
.,.,TRBV7-2,TRBJ2-5,TGTGCCAGCACCGCCGGCGGAGAGACCCAGTACTTC,CASTAGGETQYF
.,.,TRBV10-3,TRBJ1-3,TGTGCCATCGGGGGCGAACCGAGCTCTGGAAACACCATATATTTT,CAIGGEPSSGNTIYF
.,TRBD1,TRBV19,TRBJ2-2,TGTGCCAGTAGTCGACAGGGGGCTTACACCGGGGAGCTGTTTTTT,CASSRQGAYTGELFF
.,TRBD1,TRBV29-1,TRBJ1-1,TGCAGCGTCGTCACAGGGGCTGAAGCTTTCTTT,CSVVTGAEAFF
.,TRBD2,TRBV6-5,TRBJ2-5,TGTGCCAGCAGACGACTAGCGGGGGAGACCCAGTACTTC,CASRRLAGETQYF
.,TRBD1,TRBV6-1,TRBJ1-1,TGTGCCAGCAGTCCCAGGGACAGGAACACTGAAGCTTTCTTT,CASSPRDRNTEAFF
.,.,TRBV19,TRBJ1-1,TGTGCCAGTAGTAAAGAGGAGCGTGAAGCTTTCTTT,CASSKEEREAFF
few,.,TRBV18,TRBJ1-2,TGTGCCAGCTCACCTCTAGCGGTCGGCTATGGCTACACCTTC,CASSPLAVGYGYTF